This T cell receptor (beta chain) comes out of a study of shared clonotypes between healthy human individuals. Whole-study findings and limits: In contrast to clonotypes shared by all four donors, non-shared clonotypes had lower generation probabilities. Clonotype sharing among donors was thought likely to change with sequencing depth.

Sequencing was performed with immunoSEQ multiplex PCR; in TCRdb, only in-frame clones are kept and a portion is missing. Of roughly 700,000 clones detected, around two thirds appear once; the ten largest clones hold 1.5% to 2%. The CDR3 spans 14 residues. Trimming removed 5 bases at V and 0 bases at J, with 8 bases between. Germline V gene data show CDR1 as MNHEY and CDR2 as SMNVEV (reference sequence). The table lists this clone with a few counts. Its antigen is unidentified. The sequencing input was memory CD4+ T cells sorted from blood. As for subset: CD45RA-negative fraction. This receptor was obtained from a woman aged 25 to 39 in good health. V gene TRBV27 combines with J gene TRBJ1-5; no clear D gene. In DNA form, the CDR3 reads TGTGCCAGCAGTGGACGTTATAGCAATCAGCCCCAGCATTTT. Translation: CASSGRYSNQPQHF.